This is a list of T cell receptor beta chains from one sample in a study of memory CD4+ T cells and cytomegalovirus serostatus. Libraries were prepared by immunoSEQ multiplex PCR; TCRdb keeps only in-frame clonotypes and omits some of them. This sample has some 48,000 clones; about three quarters occur once, and the top ten carry about 0.8%. Sequenced material: memory CD4+ T cells from blood. The receptors were gathered from an adult in good health and CMV-seronegative. Each CDR3 is given with its conserved first and last residue. The order of the fields is clone size, D gene, J gene, V gene, CDR3 protein, CDR3 DNA. A D gene is named only where the DNA matches it firmly. Clone size, where shown, is once, few, many, or a class for clones that have expanded.

abundance: -
d_gene: -
j_gene: TRBJ1-5
v_gene: TRBV6-5
CDR3aa: CASSYSGGVQPQHF
CDR3nt: TGTGCCAGCAGTTACTCAGGGGGAGTTCAGCCCCAGCATTTT

abundance: -
d_gene: TRBD1
j_gene: TRBJ2-7
v_gene: TRBV19
CDR3aa: CASSRTGERYEQYF
CDR3nt: TGTGCCAGTAGCAGGACAGGGGAACGCTACGAGCAGTACTTC

abundance: -
d_gene: -
j_gene: TRBJ1-3
v_gene: TRBV19
CDR3aa: CASSMSATGNTIYF
CDR3nt: TGTGCCAGTAGTATGTCAGCAACTGGAAACACCATATATTTT

abundance: few
d_gene: -
j_gene: TRBJ2-3
v_gene: TRBV27
CDR3aa: CASSLLYSTGTDTQYF
CDR3nt: TGTGCCAGCAGTTTATTATATTCGACAGGCACAGATACGCAGTATTTT

abundance: -
d_gene: TRBD2
j_gene: TRBJ2-5
v_gene: TRBV7-2
CDR3aa: CASSLRVGEGRETQYF
CDR3nt: TGTGCCAGCAGCCTAAGAGTCGGGGAGGGTCGAGAGACCCAGTACTTC

abundance: -
d_gene: TRBD2
j_gene: TRBJ2-7
v_gene: TRBV25-1
CDR3aa: CASSESTSGSYEQYF
CDR3nt: TGTGCCAGCAGTGAATCGACTAGCGGGAGCTACGAGCAGTACTTC

abundance: -
d_gene: -
j_gene: TRBJ2-5
v_gene: TRBV5-6
CDR3aa: CASSLRTMKETQYF
CDR3nt: TGTGCCAGCAGCTTGAGGACTATGAAAGAGACCCAGTACTTC

abundance: -
d_gene: -
j_gene: TRBJ2-4
v_gene: TRBV18
CDR3aa: CASSRWENIQYF
CDR3nt: TGTGCCAGCTCACGGTGGGAGAACATTCAGTACTTC

abundance: -
d_gene: -
j_gene: TRBJ1-6
v_gene: TRBV5-1
CDR3aa: CASSSQGYNSPLHF
CDR3nt: TGCGCCAGCAGCTCACAGGGTTATAATTCACCCCTCCACTTT

abundance: once
d_gene: TRBD2
j_gene: TRBJ2-5
v_gene: TRBV5-6
CDR3aa: CASSLGRGRAGETQYF
CDR3nt: TGTGCCAGCAGCTTGGGTCGCGGGAGGGCCGGGGAGACCCAGTACTTC

abundance: few
d_gene: -
j_gene: TRBJ2-3
v_gene: TRBV5-1
CDR3aa: CASSRANTDTQYF
CDR3nt: TGCGCCAGCAGCCGAGCAAACACAGATACGCAGTATTTT

abundance: -
d_gene: -
j_gene: TRBJ1-2
v_gene: TRBV7-8
CDR3aa: CASSWGRRKANYGYTF
CDR3nt: TGTGCCAGCAGCTGGGGACGGAGAAAAGCTAACTATGGCTACACCTTC

abundance: -
d_gene: -
j_gene: TRBJ2-7
v_gene: TRBV6-1
CDR3aa: CASSEARRGYEQYF
CDR3nt: TGTGCCAGCAGTGAAGCGCGCAGGGGCTACGAGCAGTACTTC

abundance: -
d_gene: -
j_gene: TRBJ2-1
v_gene: TRBV6-5
CDR3aa: CASTRDNEQFF
CDR3nt: TGTGCCAGTACTAGGGACAATGAGCAGTTCTTC

abundance: medium-sized
d_gene: -
j_gene: TRBJ1-4
v_gene: TRBV2
CDR3aa: CASSKSGRANEKLFF
CDR3nt: TGTGCCAGCAGCAAATCGGGGCGGGCTAATGAAAAACTGTTTTTT

abundance: few
d_gene: -
j_gene: TRBJ2-3
v_gene: TRBV25-1
CDR3aa: CASWGPRDTQYF
CDR3nt: TGTGCCAGTTGGGGCCCGAGAGATACGCAGTATTTT